This is a list of T cell receptor beta chains from one sample in a study of cytotoxic CD8 clonotypes in ibrutinib-treated CLL. Using immunoSEQ multiplex PCR, the repertoire was profiled, and TCRdb retains in-frame clones only, with some absent. The data show roughly 200,000 clones, just over 70% seen once. Here the sequenced sample was PBMCs, taken after 12 months of ibrutinib treatment. All receptors come from a human donor with chronic lymphocytic leukemia. CDR3s include the opening cysteine and the closing phenylalanine or tryptophan. D genes are given only for firm matches. Size is stated for part of the rows, as once, few or many counts, or as a class when the clone is expanded.

j_gene,abundance,d_gene,v_gene,CDR3nt,CDR3aa
TRBJ2-2,-,TRBD1,TRBV5-1,TGCGCCAGCAGCTGGACAGGCAACACCGGGGAGCTGTTTTTT,CASSWTGNTGELFF
TRBJ2-3,-,TRBD1,TRBV18,TGTGCCACAAATACGCGACAGGGGGGCACAGATACGCAGTATTTT,CATNTRQGGTDTQYF
TRBJ1-3,-,-,TRBV9,TGTGCCAGCAGCGTAGAGTGGGGAAACACCATATATTTT,CASSVEWGNTIYF
TRBJ2-6,-,TRBD1,TRBV6-4,TGTGCCAGCAGTGACAGTACAGGGGTTGGGGCCAACGTCCTGACTTTC,CASSDSTGVGANVLTF
TRBJ2-7,-,TRBD2,TRBV10-3,TGTGCCATCAGGGGGGATTCTAGCGGCTCCTACGAGCAGTACTTC,CAIRGDSSGSYEQYF
TRBJ2-5,-,-,TRBV7-9,TGTGCCAGCAGCTTAGCGACGGACTTTGCGGGGGCAACCCAGTACTTC,CASSLATDFAGATQYF
TRBJ1-5,-,TRBD1,TRBV19,TGTGCCAGTAGTATAGTCGACAGGGGTCAGAGCAATCAGCCCCAGCATTTT,CASSIVDRGQSNQPQHF
TRBJ1-4,-,TRBD1,TRBV19,TGTGCCAGTAGCCCGGGACAGACGGAAAAACTGTTTTTT,CASSPGQTEKLFF
TRBJ1-5,-,TRBD1,TRBV29-1,TGCAGCGTTGCTTCGGGACAGGGTAATCAGCCCCAGCATTTT,CSVASGQGNQPQHF
TRBJ2-3,-,-,TRBV7-2,TGTGCCAGCAGCTCCCTAGGGATGACGCAGTATTTT,CASSSLGMTQYF
TRBJ1-2,-,-,TRBV6-5,TGTGCCAGCAGTTACGGCAGGGAGTATGGCTACACCTTC,CASSYGREYGYTF
TRBJ1-2,-,-,TRBV28,TGTGCCAGCAGTTTTTCACAGGCACCGTATGGCTACACCTTC,CASSFSQAPYGYTF
TRBJ1-5,-,-,TRBV19,TGTGCCAGTAATAGTCGGGGGGGGTCCCTTCAGCCCCAGCATTTT,CASNSRGGSLQPQHF
TRBJ1-5,-,-,TRBV7-2,TGTGCCAGCAGCTCCGAAGATAATAGCAATCAGCCCCAGCATTTT,CASSSEDNSNQPQHF
TRBJ2-1,-,TRBD2,TRBV4-1,TGCGCCAGCAGCCACCTTAGCGGGAGGCACAATGAGCAGTTCTTC,CASSHLSGRHNEQFF
TRBJ1-4,-,TRBD1,TRBV18,TGTGCCAGCTCACCAATGGACAGGGGTTGGGTAAAACTGTTTTTT,CASSPMDRGWVKLFF
TRBJ1-3,-,-,TRBV19,TGTGCCAGTAGTATTGCGTTGACCTCCTCTGGAAACACCATATATTTT,CASSIALTSSGNTIYF
TRBJ2-5,once,-,TRBV6-1,TGTGCCAGCACGGAATCCGAGACCCAGTACTTC,CASTESETQYF
TRBJ1-1,-,TRBD1,TRBV19,TGTGCCAGTAGTTCACAGGGGGGACTGAACACTGAAGCTTTCTTT,CASSSQGGLNTEAFF
TRBJ2-7,-,-,TRBV5-1,TGCGCCAGCAGCTTGGCCAGGTGGGAATCGTACGAGCAGTACTTC,CASSLARWESYEQYF
TRBJ2-1,-,TRBD2,TRBV18,TGTGCCAGCTCACCAAGGGAAACTTCGGGACTAGCCCGGGAGCAGTTCTTC,CASSPRETSGLAREQFF
TRBJ1-4,-,TRBD1,TRBV30,TGTGCCTGGAGTGTACAGGGGGAAGGAAAACTGTTTTTT,CAWSVQGEGKLFF
TRBJ2-7,-,TRBD2,TRBV10-3,TGTGCCATCAGTGACCCGGGACTAGCGGCCTCCTACGAGCAGTACTTC,CAISDPGLAASYEQYF
TRBJ1-6,-,TRBD1,TRBV6-5,TGTGCCAGCAGTTCGGGACAGGGAAATTCACCCCTCCACTTT,CASSSGQGNSPLHF
TRBJ2-2,-,-,TRBV7-2,TGTGCCAGCAGCCCTAGGGGGGGGCAGGTAGGGGAGCTGTTTTTT,CASSPRGGQVGELFF
TRBJ1-2,-,TRBD1,TRBV2,TGTGCCAGCGCCACGGCAGGGGGAGGCTATGGCTACACCTTC,CASATAGGGYGYTF
TRBJ1-3,-,-,TRBV29-1,TGCAGCGGCGGGGACGGACTACCTTCTGGAAACACCATATATTTT,CSGGDGLPSGNTIYF
TRBJ1-1,-,-,TRBV11-1,TGTGCCAGCAGCTTTGGTGGCTCCCAAGCTTTCTTT,CASSFGGSQAFF